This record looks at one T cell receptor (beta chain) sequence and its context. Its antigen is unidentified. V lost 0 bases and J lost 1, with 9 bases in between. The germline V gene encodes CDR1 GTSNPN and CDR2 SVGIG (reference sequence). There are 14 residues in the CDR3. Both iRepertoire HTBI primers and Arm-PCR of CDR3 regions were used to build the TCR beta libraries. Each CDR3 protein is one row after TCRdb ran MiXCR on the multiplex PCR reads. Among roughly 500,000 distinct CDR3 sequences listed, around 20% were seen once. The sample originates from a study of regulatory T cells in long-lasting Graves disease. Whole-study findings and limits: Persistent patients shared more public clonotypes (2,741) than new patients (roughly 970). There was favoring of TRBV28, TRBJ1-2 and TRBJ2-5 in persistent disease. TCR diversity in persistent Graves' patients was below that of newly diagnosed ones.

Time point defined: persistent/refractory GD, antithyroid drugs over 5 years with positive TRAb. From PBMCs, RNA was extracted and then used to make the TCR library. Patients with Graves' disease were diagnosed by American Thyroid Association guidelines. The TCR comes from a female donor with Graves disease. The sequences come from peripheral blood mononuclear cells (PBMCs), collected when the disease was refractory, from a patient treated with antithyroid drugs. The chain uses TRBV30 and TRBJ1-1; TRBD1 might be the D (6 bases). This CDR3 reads CAWSVRGANTEAFF. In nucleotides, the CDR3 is TGTGCCTGGAGTGTACGGGGGGCGAACACTGAAGCTTTCTTT.